This passage covers 19 T cell receptor beta chains from one sample sequenced in a study of cytomegalovirus exposure and HLA in healthy donors. The PCR employed 60 Vbeta primers together with 13 Jbeta primers. This table comes from immunoSEQ multiplex PCR, and its TCRdb copy is limited to in-frame clones, with some not included. The repertoire consists of approximately 200,000 clones, with around 85% occurring once and the leading ten covering around 1.2%. The sequenced sample consisted of PBMCs. Receptor source: a human donor in good health.

As for this clone: A junction boundary mismatches the germline segment, possibly from a read error. V gene TRBV27 combines with J gene TRBJ1-5; 8 bases match TRBD1. The germline CDR1 and CDR2 sequences are MNHEY and SMNVEV (reference sequence). This CDR3 is 16 amino acids long. The CDR3 DNA sequence: TGTGCCAGCAGTCTATCCGGGACAGGCGCCTATCAGCCCCAGCATTTT. Its protein is CASSLSGTGAYQPQHF.

A word on this clone: One end of the junction does not line up with germline, which may come from a read error. The chain's CDR3 is CSSSLGDRGYQETQYF. DNA of the CDR3: TGTTCCAGCAGCTTAGGGGACAGGGGCTACCAAGAGACCCAGTACTTC. This sequence joins TRBV7-9 and TRBJ2-5, with 10 bases matching TRBD1. Germline V gene data show CDR1 as SEHNR and CDR2 as FQNEAQ (reference sequence). The CDR3 loop spans 16 amino acids.

Of note for this clone: Other nucleotide sequences from this sample produce the same CDR3. The rearrangement uses TRBV5-1 and TRBJ2-5, with D perhaps TRBD1 (5 bases). Trimming stripped 0 bases from V and 5 bases from J, with 14 bases between. Looked up from germline, CDR1 is SGHRS and CDR2 is YFSETQ. This CDR3 has 15 residues. The CDR3 sequence: CASSLGGRVEETQYF. The CDR3 bases are TGCGCCAGCAGCTTGGGCGGCAGGGTGGAGGAGACCCAGTACTTC.

The chain joins TRBV6-5 to TRBJ2-7, with 9 positions matching TRBD2. Trimming cost V 0 bases and J 7 bases; bases outside gene matches: 10. Germline assignment: CDR1 MNHEY and CDR2 SVGAGI. CDR3 length equals 16 residues. CDR3 in DNA: TGTGCCAGCAGTTACTCGATGGTGACTAGCGGAGGTGAGCAGTACTTC. Amino acids: CASSYSMVTSGGEQYF.

This clone was observed a single time. V usage is TRBV19 and J usage is TRBJ1-5; no reliable D call. The CDR3 totals 13 residues. Trimming took off 4 bases at V and 8 bases at J, with 12 bases between the two ends. Germline lookup yields CDR1 LNHDA and CDR2 SQIVND (reference sequence). The CDR3 is CASSRAAAEPQHF. CDR3 nucleotide sequence: TGTGCCAGTAGTAGAGCGGCGGCGGAGCCCCAGCATTTT.

The V gene is TRBV7-8, the J gene TRBJ2-7, with D possibly being TRBD1 (5 bases). Trimming stripped 4 bases from V and 3 bases from J, with 16 bases between. CDR1 and CDR2 (germline): SGHVS, FQNEAQ. The CDR3 has 15 residues. Written as DNA, the CDR3 is TGTGCCAGCAGCTGGAACGACAGTCCTCTCTACGAGCAGTACTTC. Its translation is CASSWNDSPLYEQYF.

The chain employs TRBV7-2 and TRBJ2-5, with D possibly TRBD1 on 6 matching bases. The germline V gene has CDR1 SGHTA and CDR2 FQGNSA. The CDR3 runs to 15 residues. The V and J ends lost 0 bases and 5 bases respectively, with 13 bases between them. As DNA, the CDR3 is TGTGCCAGCAGCTTAGCCTACAGGGCCAGGGAGACCCAGTACTTC. Encoded protein: CASSLAYRARETQYF.

V and J are TRBV29-1 and TRBJ2-1; 8 bases agree with TRBD2. Germline CDR1 SQVTM, CDR2 ANQGSEA. This CDR3 has 17 residues. V lost 0 bases and J lost 2; bases outside the gene matches: 9. The CDR3 loop reads CSVEDQAGGGPYNEQFF. The CDR3 DNA follows: TGCAGCGTTGAAGATCAGGCGGGAGGAGGACCCTACAATGAGCAGTTCTTC.

The table lists this clone with a count of one. This chain joins TRBV7-8 and TRBJ2-5, with 9 bases that match TRBD2. The DNA end lines up better with TRBJ2-7; the J call may be wrong. The length of the CDR3 is 15 residues. The germline gives CDR1 SGHVS, CDR2 FQNEAQ. The CDR3 reads CASSSSGTFSYEQYF. The CDR3 DNA reads as TGTGCCAGCAGCTCTAGCGGGACTTTCTCCTACGAGCAGTACTTC.

The chain couples TRBV18 to TRBJ1-1; 9 nucleotides align to TRBD1. Trimming took 6 bases from V and 5 from J; bases not matched to a gene: 10. CDR3 length: 15 amino acids. Germline CDR1 KGHSH, CDR2 LQKENI. In DNA, the CDR3 is TGTGCCAGCTCCTACCAAGGAGACAGGGGGACTGAAGCTTTCTTT. Its translation: CASSYQGDRGTEAFF.

The V and J genes are TRBV4-1 and TRBJ2-3; the match to TRBD1 covers 7 bases. With V trimmed by 4 bases and J by 0 bases, 4 bases remained unmatched. CDR3 size: 15 residues. The germline V gene has CDR1 MGHRA and CDR2 YSYEKL. In nucleotides, the CDR3 is TGCGCCAGCAGCCCGGGACAGCCTAGCACAGATACGCAGTATTTT. Translating it yields CASSPGQPSTDTQYF.

This clone has only one observation. The chain links TRBV9 to TRBJ1-3, with unresolved D. V lost 0 bases to trimming and J lost 0 bases, with 13 bases between them. The germline gives CDR1 SGDLS, CDR2 YYNGEE. The CDR3 totals 17 residues. CDR3: CASSVAEGGLSGNTIYF. CDR3 in DNA: TGTGCCAGCAGCGTAGCAGAGGGCGGACTCTCTGGAAACACCATATATTTT.

V is TRBV7-3 and J is TRBJ2-3; a possible D gene is TRBD2 (6 bases). Looked up from germline, CDR1 is SGHTA and CDR2 is FQGTGA. Between the trimmed V and J ends, which lost 5 bases and 3 bases, there was a span of 15 bases. The CDR3 loop spans 15 amino acids. The CDR3 is CASSKDPGGTDTQYF. The CDR3 DNA reads TGTGCCAGCAGCAAAGATCCCGGAGGGACAGATACGCAGTATTTT.

This clone was seen more than once but under ten times. The V call is TRBV20-1, the J call TRBJ2-7, with D perhaps matching TRBD1 (5 bases). CDR3 length: 10 amino acids. V was cut by 3 bases and J by 8 bases, with 8 bases left in between. CDR1 and CDR2 from the germline V gene are DFQATT and SNEGSKA (reference sequence). CDR3 sequence (DNA): TGCAGTGCTAGCAGGGTAAAGCAGTACTTC. The encoded protein is CSASRVKQYF.

The V gene is TRBV6-5, the J gene TRBJ1-1, with TRBD1 identical over 7 bases. This CDR3 is built from 14 residues. Unmatched junction bases numbered 4, after V lost 6 bases and J lost 0 bases. Germline V gives CDR1 MNHEY, CDR2 SVGAGI. CDR3 in DNA: TGTGCCAGCAGCTCCGGGACAGTGAACACTGAAGCTTTCTTT. This encodes CASSSGTVNTEAFF.

The chain links TRBV27 to TRBJ2-7, with D perhaps matching TRBD2 (6 bases). Trimming stripped 2 bases from V and 2 bases from J, with 13 bases between. Germline V lookup: CDR1 MNHEY, CDR2 SMNVEV (reference sequence). CDR3 length equals 15 residues. The CDR3 DNA follows: TGTGCCAGCAGTTTAGGGGGACTGAACACCTACGAGCAGTACTTC. Translation: CASSLGGLNTYEQYF.

This chain joins TRBV27 and TRBJ2-3; tentatively, D is TRBD2 (6 bases). V was pared by 3 bases and J by 4 bases, with 17 bases between. The germline V gene encodes CDR1 MNHEY and CDR2 SMNVEV (reference sequence). The CDR3 extends over 16 amino acids. The CDR3: CASSLGLGRPADTQYF. The CDR3 nucleotides are TGTGCCAGCAGTTTGGGACTCGGCAGGCCGGCAGATACGCAGTATTTT.

The chain carries TRBV29-1 and TRBJ2-7; 14 bases align to TRBD2. Per germline, CDR1 SQVTM and CDR2 ANQGSEA. This CDR3 is built from 20 residues. V shed 0 bases and J 4 bases; nucleotides not matched to a gene: 17. This CDR3 reads CSVEDRDPRQGLAGVYEQYF. The CDR3 bases are TGCAGCGTTGAAGATAGGGATCCCCGACAGGGACTAGCGGGAGTTTACGAGCAGTACTTC.

The V call is TRBV5-8, the J call TRBJ2-1; D unclear. The CDR3 sequence is 12 residues long. Trimming left V 1 base short and J 7 bases short, with 6 bases between. Germline V gene sequence: CDR1 SGHTS, CDR2 YDEGEE. In DNA, the CDR3 is TGTGCCAGCAGCTTGTTCCGGAATGAGCAGTTCTTC. This gives the protein CASSLFRNEQFF. Drawing the rest from reference TRBV5-8 and TRBJ2-1, the complete variable domain is EAGVTQSPTHLIKTRGQQATLRCSPISGHTSVYWYQQALGLGLQFLLWYDEGEERNRGNFPPRFSGRQFPNYSSELNVNALELEDSALYLCASSLFRNEQFFGPGTRLTVL.